This entry concerns a single TCR beta chain. Its antigen is not known. Though probably carrying unrecorded immune exposures, donors were nominally healthy at sampling. There are 14 residues in the CDR3. Germline CDR1 and CDR2: ENHRY and SYGVKD. The V gene lost 8 bases and the J gene lost 1 base, with 15 bases spanning the gap. The sample belongs to a study of cytomegalovirus exposure and HLA in healthy donors. The study's findings and limits: Previously analyzed data showed that most TCR beta V segments were productive at a frequency of about 90% or about 30%. Despite most TCR sequences being rare, some public TCRs occurred in many donors.

Primers included in the PCR were 60 Vbeta and 13 Jbeta primers. In the original workflow: Tens of millions of unique TCR beta chains, roughly 11 million of them shared, were counted by a later analysis. TCRdb's copy holds only in-frame clones and misses some; the assay was immunoSEQ multiplex PCR. V, J and clone size are those of that table, while D and trimming were read from the DNA. The sample yields tens of thousands of clones, of which the top ten take up 2.7%. This chain joins TRBV10-3 and TRBJ2-7, with D possibly being TRBD2 (6 bases). Sequenced material: PBMCs. The clonotype originates from a man aged 35-49 years in good health and CMV-seronegative. The CDR3 DNA follows: TGTGCCATCGGCAGGGAGGACCCATCCTACGAGCAGTACTTC. It is translated as CAIGREDPSYEQYF.